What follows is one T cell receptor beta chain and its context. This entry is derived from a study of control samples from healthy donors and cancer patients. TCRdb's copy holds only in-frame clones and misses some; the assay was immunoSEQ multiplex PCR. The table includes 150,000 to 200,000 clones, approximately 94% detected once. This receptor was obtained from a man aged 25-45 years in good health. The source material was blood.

The CDR3: CASSLRTGGKGDTQYF. In nucleotides, the CDR3 is TGTGCCAGCAGTTTAAGAACAGGGGGGAAGGGGGATACGCAGTATTTT. The J gene is TRBJ2-3, the V gene TRBV28, with 8 bases identical to TRBD1. The junction had 10 bases not matched to a gene; V was cut back by 2 bases and J by 6 bases. This CDR3 is 16 amino acids long. Germline V gene data show CDR1 as MDHEN and CDR2 as SYDVKM.